The clone carrying this TCR beta chain was picked up a small number of times. Its antigen remains unknown. Specified time point: patch test 1, 2 weeks after DPC sensitization. As to treatment: therapeutic diphenylcyclopropenone sensitization with weekly scalp DPC. Blood draws preceded each patch test application. This entry comes from a study of human T cells and chemical hapten exposure. Study-level information: Upper-back patches of 0.01% DPC were read at 6 days. Mostly female, the patients presented with alopecia areata, totalis or universalis.

V lost 4 bases, J lost 5 bases, and 5 bases stayed unmatched. The CDR3 is 14 amino acids. Germline lookup yields CDR1 SGHTA and CDR2 FQGNSA. Whole-study results and caveats: Having alopecia, donors may respond immunologically unlike healthy people.

Each CDR3 protein is one row after TCRdb ran MiXCR on the RACE reads. The table includes roughly 100,000 distinct CDR3 sequences, around 10% detected once. The TCR originated in a woman between 40 and 55 years old with alopecia areata. Some clones in this sample may be carry-over from other donors' samples. Sequencing used whole blood, obtained in connection with sensitization to the hapten diphenylcyclopropenone (DPC). V gene TRBV7-2 combines with J gene TRBJ2-1, with 7 bases aligning to TRBD1. The DNA for the CDR3 is TGTGCCAGCAGCTCCCGGGACAGACACAATGAGCAGTTCTTC. This gives the protein CASSSRDRHNEQFF.